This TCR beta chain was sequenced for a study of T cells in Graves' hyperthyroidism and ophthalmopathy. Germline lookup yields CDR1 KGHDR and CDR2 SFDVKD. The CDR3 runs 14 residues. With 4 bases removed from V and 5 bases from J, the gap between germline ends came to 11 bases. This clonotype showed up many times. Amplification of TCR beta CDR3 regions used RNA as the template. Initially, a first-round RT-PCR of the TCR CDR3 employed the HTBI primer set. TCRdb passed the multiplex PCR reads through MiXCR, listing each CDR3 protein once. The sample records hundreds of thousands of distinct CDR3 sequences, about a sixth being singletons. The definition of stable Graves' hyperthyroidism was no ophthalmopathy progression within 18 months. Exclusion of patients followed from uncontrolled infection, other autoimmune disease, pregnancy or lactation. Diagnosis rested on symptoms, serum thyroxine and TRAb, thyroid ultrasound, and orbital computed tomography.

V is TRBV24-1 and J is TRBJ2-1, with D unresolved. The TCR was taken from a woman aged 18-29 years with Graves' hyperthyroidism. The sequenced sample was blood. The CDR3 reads CATSDPTGNNEQFF. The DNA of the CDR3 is TGTGCCACCAGTGACCCGACTGGGAACAATGAGCAGTTCTTC.